This T cell receptor (beta chain) was recorded in a study of CD8+ T cells in alopecia areata (dated by TCRdb to the late 2010s). At the level of the whole study: The study used high-throughput TCRbeta sequencing to examine T cell clonal expansion in alopecia areata, in both the C3H/HeJ mouse model and human patients. RNA was extracted with the PAXgene miRNA kit for fixed scalp, the miRNeasy kit for PBMCs, and the RNeasy kit for mouse skin. TCRbeta CDR3 regions were amplified by immunoSEQ multiplex PCR with 35 Vbeta forward and 13 Jbeta reverse primers. Scalp clonality was compared across normal scalp (n=4), patchy alopecia areata scalp (n=8), and alopecia totalis/universalis scalp (n=8). Human TCRbeta sequencing covered scalp tissue and sorted CD4+ and CD8+ peripheral blood T cells from patchy and totalis/universalis alopecia areata patients and healthy controls. Overall study outcomes, separate from this receptor: Shared TCR sequences between patients were less evident than in mice, which may be partly attributable to HLA diversity in the patient population. Unlike mouse skin, where gammadelta T cells dominate, normal human skin contains resident alphabeta T cells that get sequenced too, which complicates analysis of the scalp TCR repertoire. Compared with normal scalp, lesional scalp had higher clonality and more expanded CD8+ clones, particularly in alopecia totalis/universalis, a pattern that suggests antigenic drive.

From alopecia areata patients, peripheral blood was collected along with lesional scalp punch biopsies. After PBMCs were isolated by density centrifugation and stained for CD3, CD4 and CD8, a FACSAria was used to sort CD4+ and CD8+ T cells. The untreated alopecia areata patients were recruited through a multicenter biomarker study. For a few biomarker-study patients, blood CD8+ T cells were further sorted into NKG2D-low and NKG2D-high fractions. This clone showed up just a few times. Its recognized antigen is unknown. Nothing much larger sits one base from this clone, and base qualities are not available. Library generation was performed with the immunoSEQ multiplex PCR assay. RNA was extracted from all samples and reverse transcribed into cDNA as template for TCR sequencing. First-strand cDNA was synthesized with SuperScript III using a 2:1 mix of oligo-dT and random hexamers. A synthetic immune receptor repertoire was used to gauge amplification bias, and whatever bias remained was removed computationally. On the authors' methods: Raw reads were preprocessed for error removal, and CDR3 was defined according to IMGT conventions as running from the conserved cysteine to phenylalanine. To get clonality, Shannon entropy was normalized by log2 of the number of productive unique TCRs and the result was subtracted from 1. Whether each scalp clone was CD4 or CD8 was inferred by checking scalp TCRbeta sequences against the CD4 and CD8 repertoires from sorted blood. TCRdb provides this immuneACCESS table in a form limited to in-frame rearrangements. Some clones are lacking; in checked studies, under half of them reflect an unresolved V gene, and why the rest are absent is not known. V and J calls and clone size follow that table, whereas D and trimming were derived from the DNA. This sample gives 120,000 or so clones in total; 47% of them show up just once. The top ten constitute under 12% of the sample.

Cut back by 7 bases and 2 bases, the V and J ends lie 14 bases apart. The CDR3 contains 15 residues, cysteine and phenylalanine counted. CDR3 DNA is the only sequence kept; it has 45 bases, read in frame from the first base. The germline V gene specifies MNHNS as CDR1 and SASEGT as CDR2. The sequence was obtained from a human donor with alopecia areata. The specimen sequenced was NKG2D-low CD8+ T cells sorted from blood. The label giving this sample's cell subset or site can be read as: sorted CD8+ NKG2D-low blood T cells. The rearranged chain carries TRBV6-1 and TRBJ2-2, with the identity of the D gene unclear. For the CDR3, the sequence is CASIRAPDNTGELFF. The bases read TGTGCCAGCATCCGGGCTCCGGACAACACCGGGGAGCTGTTTTTT.